This passage covers 8 T cell receptor beta chains from one sample sequenced in a study of blood T cell repertoires in COVID-19. This table comes from immunoSEQ multiplex PCR, and its TCRdb copy is limited to in-frame clones, with some not included. The repertoire consists of under 250,000 clones, with 84% occurring once and the leading ten covering 7.6%. Sequenced material: peripheral blood. All receptors come from a woman aged 50 to 60 with active or convalescent COVID-19.

The V gene is TRBV5-1, the J gene TRBJ2-3; 10 nucleotides agree with TRBD2. The J segment lost 2 bases and the V segment lost 0 bases, leaving 9 bases of the junction unmatched. Germline CDR1 and CDR2: SGHRS and YFSETQ. The CDR3 consists of 18 residues. CDR3 protein: CASSLGASGGFLTDTQYF. CDR3 in DNA: TGCGCCAGCAGCTTGGGGGCTAGCGGGGGCTTCCTCACAGATACGCAGTATTTT.

The CDR3 nucleotides are TGTGCCAGCAGCTTGGGGGGGCTAGCCTCCTACGAGCAGTACTTC. This translates into CASSLGGLASYEQYF. This chain uses TRBV5-6 with TRBJ2-7, with a possible D match to TRBD1 (6 bases). CDR3 size: 15 residues. V was pared by 0 bases and J by 0 bases, with 10 bases between. CDR1 and CDR2 (germline): SGHDT, YYEEEE. The variable domain in full, completed from reference TRBV5-6 and TRBJ2-7, reads DAGVTQSPTHLIKTRGQQVTLRCSPKSGHDTVSWYQQALGQGPQFIFQYYEEEERQRGNFPDRFSGHQFPNYSSELNVNALLLGDSALYLCASSLGGLASYEQYFGPGTRLTVT.

Points on this clone: The junction shows a germline mismatch at one end, possibly a read error. This sample also contains other DNA sequences that code for the same CDR3. J is TRBJ2-2 and V is TRBV24-1, with a possible D match to TRBD2 (5 bases). CDR1 is KGHDR and CDR2 is SFDVKD in the germline V gene. This CDR3 spans 13 amino acids. The CDR3 reads CATSGSVPGELFF. CDR3 in DNA: TGTGCTACCAGTGGGAGCGTCCCCGGGGAGCTGTTTTTT.

This chain links TRBV10-2 with TRBJ2-3; 8 bases map to TRBD2. Germline V gene data show CDR1 as WSHSY and CDR2 as SAAADI. Trimming cost V 0 bases and J 0 bases; bases outside gene matches: 2. This CDR3 is 16 amino acids long. This CDR3 reads CASSESLAESTDTQYF. The CDR3 bases are TGCGCCAGCAGTGAGTCACTAGCGGAAAGCACAGATACGCAGTATTTT.

The rearrangement links TRBV19 to TRBJ1-6; 10 bases map to TRBD1. The CDR3 consists of 16 residues. Germline trimming cut 4 bases from V and 2 bases from J; bases unmatched to any gene: 2. Germline V lookup: CDR1 LNHDA, CDR2 SQIVND (reference sequence). The CDR3 loop reads CASSTGTGAYNSPLHF. The CDR3 nucleotides are TGTGCCAGTAGTACCGGGACAGGGGCCTATAATTCACCCCTCCACTTT.

The chain combines TRBV24-1 with TRBJ2-3; 9 bases match TRBD1. CDR1 and CDR2 (germline): KGHDR, SFDVKD. V gave up 3 bases and J gave up 6 bases; unmatched junction bases: 6. CDR3 length: 15 amino acids. The CDR3 reads CATSDVGQGRDTQYF. CDR3 nucleotides: TGTGCCACCAGTGATGTCGGACAGGGGCGGGATACGCAGTATTTT.

The V gene is TRBV2, the J gene TRBJ2-3; the D gene is possibly TRBD2 (5 bases). Looked up from germline, CDR1 is SNHLY and CDR2 is FYNNEI. The CDR3 is 15 amino acids. Trimming shortened V by 6 bases and J by 0 bases, and 13 bases separated the two germline ends. CDR3 DNA: TGTGCCAGCAGCGCGGACTTCGCTAGCACAGATACGCAGTATTTT. It translates to CASSADFASTDTQYF.

The chain is built from TRBV6-5 and TRBJ2-4; weak D call: TRBD2 (5 bases). Trimming took 5 bases from V and 0 from J, leaving 11 bases between them. This CDR3 is built from 15 residues. CDR1 MNHEY and CDR2 SVGAGI come from the germline V gene. The CDR3 is CASSPPRGAKNIQYF. DNA of the CDR3: TGTGCCAGCAGTCCCCCCCGGGGAGCCAAAAACATTCAGTACTTC.